A single sample gave rise to the 32 T cell receptor beta chains below, sequenced in a study of beta chain features in type 1 diabetes. What was sequenced were expressed TCRB transcripts, since all of the isolated RNA had been reverse transcribed. Method: immunoSEQ multiplex PCR; TCRdb's copy keeps in-frame clones and lacks some. The table records about 210,000 clones, about a tenth of them present only once. Material: central memory CD4+ T cells from blood. The receptors here all came from a man younger than 35 in good health.

Many counts were recorded for this clone. A junction end diverges from the germline sequence, so it may reflect a read error. The V gene is TRBV7-7, the J gene TRBJ2-5, with a possible D match to TRBD1 (6 bases). Per the germline V gene, CDR1 is SSHAT and CDR2 is FNYEAQ (reference sequence). This CDR3 has 14 amino acids. Written as DNA, the CDR3 is TGTGCTAGCAGCCCAGGAAATCAGGGGGAGACCCAGTACTTC. Translation gives CASSPGNQGETQYF.

This clone was picked up a small number of times. The chain is built from TRBV15 and TRBJ2-5; maybe TRBD1 (6 bases). CDR3 length: 16 amino acids. V dropped 4 bases and J dropped 2 bases, with 17 bases sitting between them. Germline V gene lookup returns CDR1 LNHNV and CDR2 YYDKDF (reference sequence). The CDR3 DNA follows: TGTGCCACCAGCACCGGGCTTGGACAGTTACAAGAGACCCAGTACTTC. Residues: CATSTGLGQLQETQYF.

This clone was counted at least ten times. The CDR3 reads CASSADGGIQQFF. In DNA form, the CDR3 reads TGTGCCAGCAGCGCGGATGGGGGAATACAGCAGTTCTTC. The V and J genes are TRBV9 and TRBJ2-1; D possibly uses TRBD1 or TRBD2 (5 bases each). Germline V gene lookup returns CDR1 SGDLS and CDR2 YYNGEE. The germline V and J ends were trimmed by 3 bases and 11 bases, with 15 bases remaining between them. This CDR3 spans 13 amino acids.

This clone was observed a few times. V gene TRBV2 combines with J gene TRBJ2-1, with a weak D call TRBD1 (6 bases). The CDR3 has 12 amino acids. With 5 bases removed from V and 10 bases from J, the gap between germline ends came to 12 bases. Germline V gene sequence: CDR1 SNHLY, CDR2 FYNNEI. As DNA, the CDR3 is TGTGCCAGCAGTCGACAGGCGATGGAGCAGTTCTTC. The encoded protein is CASSRQAMEQFF.

The table lists this clone with many counts. V gene TRBV30 combines with J gene TRBJ2-1; D ambiguous. Germline V gene sequence: CDR1 GTSNPN, CDR2 SVGIG (reference sequence). This CDR3 has 13 amino acids. Trimming cost V 2 bases and J 9 bases, with 14 bases left between them. In DNA form, the CDR3 reads TGTGCCTGGAGTTCAGAGGATTTCGGTGAGCAGTTCTTC. It is translated as CAWSSEDFGEQFF.

The chain couples TRBV14 to TRBJ2-1; 12 bases agree with TRBD2. CDR1 is SGHDN, CDR2 FVKESK, per germline. This CDR3 is built from 16 residues. V lost 2 bases to trimming and J lost 7 bases; unmatched junction nucleotides: 6. In nucleotides, the CDR3 is TGTGCCAGCAGCCAAATTACTAGCGGGAGGCGGAATGAGCAGTTCTTC. Its protein is CASSQITSGRRNEQFF.

The CDR3 protein is CASSLVTREYEQYF. The CDR3 coding sequence is TGTGCCAGCAGCTTAGTAACCAGGGAATACGAGCAGTACTTC. The rearrangement uses TRBV7-2 and TRBJ2-7; TRBD1 is a possible D gene (5 bases). Germline CDR1 and CDR2: SGHTA and FQGNSA. The V end was cut by 1 base, the J end by 4 bases, with 11 bases between. The CDR3 has 14 amino acids.

This clone was observed many times. The rearrangement links TRBV25-1 to TRBJ2-2, with 10 positions matching TRBD1. CDR3 length: 16 amino acids. Germline trimming cut 3 bases from V and 9 bases from J; bases unmatched to any gene: 10. Germline CDR1 is MGHDK and CDR2 is SYGVNS. The chain's CDR3 is CASSEDDRGHLRELFF. The CDR3, as DNA: TGTGCCAGCAGTGAGGACGACAGGGGGCACTTACGGGAGCTGTTTTTT.

This chain uses TRBV2 with TRBJ2-1; D unclear. CDR3 size: 12 residues. Germline V gene data show CDR1 as SNHLY and CDR2 as FYNNEI. Trimming stripped 0 bases from V and 9 bases from J, with 6 bases between. The CDR3 sequence is CASSEARREQFF. The CDR3 DNA reads TGTGCCAGCAGTGAAGCAAGGCGTGAGCAGTTCTTC.

DNA for the CDR3: TGTGCCAGCAGCTTAGGCGGACTAGCGGGAGCGTGGGGGGCCAACGTCCTGACTTTC. This encodes CASSLGGLAGAWGANVLTF. The rearrangement links TRBV13 to TRBJ2-6; 13 bases agree with TRBD2. Trimming cost V 0 bases and J 4 bases; bases outside gene matches: 6. The CDR3 has 19 amino acids. Germline lookup yields CDR1 PRHDT and CDR2 FYEKMQ (reference sequence). Full variable domain (missing parts from reference TRBV13 and TRBJ2-6): AAGVIQSPRHLIKEKRETATLKCYPIPRHDTVYWYQQGPGQDPQFLISFYEKMQSDKGSIPDRFSAQQFSDYHSELNMSSLELGDSALYFCASSLGGLAGAWGANVLTFGAGSRLTVL.

This clone was observed a few times. This chain joins TRBV29-1 and TRBJ2-2; 9 positions match TRBD1. This CDR3 contains 16 residues. CDR1 SQVTM and CDR2 ANQGSEA come from the germline V gene. Trimming at V came to 7 bases and at J to 4 bases, leaving 13 bases not matched to a gene. CDR3 sequence reads: CSARSPGQGGTGELFF. CDR3 in DNA: TGCAGCGCCAGATCTCCGGGACAGGGTGGCACCGGGGAGCTGTTTTTT.

This clone was observed at least ten times. CDR3 sequence: CASSLARQGEQFF. CDR3 DNA: TGTGCCAGCAGCTTAGCCCGACAGGGGGAGCAGTTCTTC. The genes are TRBV7-2 and TRBJ2-1; TRBD1 matches 8 bases. The CDR3 spans 13 residues. J was trimmed by 10 bases and V by 0 bases; bases with no gene match: 2. Germline loops: CDR1 SGHTA, CDR2 FQGNSA. Combining the CDR3 with reference TRBV7-2 and TRBJ2-1 gives the whole variable domain GAGVSQSPSNKVTEKGKDVELRCDPISGHTALYWYRQSLGQGLEFLIYFQGNSAPDKSGLPSDRFSAERTGGSVSTLTIQRTQQEDSAVYLCASSLARQGEQFFGPGTRLTVL.

The V gene is TRBV29-1, the J gene TRBJ1-2; TRBD1 aligns across 10 bases. The germline gives CDR1 SQVTM, CDR2 ANQGSEA. V gave up 6 bases and J gave up 4 bases; unmatched junction bases: 11. This CDR3 comprises 15 residues. CDR3 in amino acids: CSVQLRDRGSYGYTF. CDR3 DNA: TGCAGCGTCCAGCTCCGGGACAGGGGTTCCTATGGCTACACCTTC.

The V and J genes are TRBV29-1 and TRBJ1-2, with D unclear. The V gene lost 3 bases and the J gene lost 2 bases, with 10 bases spanning the gap. The germline gives CDR1 SQVTM, CDR2 ANQGSEA. The CDR3 covers 13 residues. CDR3 sequence (DNA): TGCAGCGTTGACATGACCGGCAACTATGGCTACACCTTC. Translating it yields CSVDMTGNYGYTF.

V is TRBV30 and J is TRBJ1-5; 7 nucleotides agree with TRBD1. V dropped 0 bases and J dropped 0; count of bases not matched to a gene: 5. From germline, CDR1 is GTSNPN and CDR2 SVGIG (reference sequence). The CDR3 consists of 16 residues. The chain's CDR3 is CAWSVEGTVSNQPQHF. In DNA, the CDR3 is TGTGCCTGGAGTGTGGAAGGGACAGTTAGCAATCAGCCCCAGCATTTT.

The rearrangement links TRBV4-1 to TRBJ2-7, with 11 bases identical to TRBD1. V shed 2 bases, J shed 7 bases, and the junction held 19 bases outside the gene matches. This CDR3 is 19 amino acids long. Per germline, CDR1 MGHRA and CDR2 YSYEKL. For the CDR3, the DNA is TGCGCCAGCAGCCAAAGAGATTACGACGCGGGACAGGGGGAGAGGGAGCAGTACTTC. Amino acid sequence: CASSQRDYDAGQGEREQYF.

The chain couples TRBV5-1 to TRBJ2-7; D possibly corresponds to TRBD2 (6 bases). CDR1 is SGHRS, CDR2 YFSETQ, per germline. This CDR3 region has 12 residues. V dropped 4 bases and J dropped 4 bases, with 9 bases sitting between them. The CDR3 here is CASSRAGYEQYF. The DNA for the CDR3 is TGCGCCAGCAGCCGGGCGGGGTACGAGCAGTACTTC.

The chain uses TRBV5-4 and TRBJ1-2; D remains ambiguous. The CDR3 runs 15 residues. V was shortened by 0 bases and J by 4 bases, with 13 bases between the two germline ends. Germline V gene sequence: CDR1 SGHNT, CDR2 YYREEE (reference sequence). DNA of the CDR3: TGTGCCAGCAGCTTGGATGGTAGAGGTGGCTATGGCTACACCTTC. Translation gives CASSLDGRGGYGYTF.

The chain couples TRBV28 to TRBJ2-7, with a tentative D call TRBD1 (5 bases). Germline V gene lookup returns CDR1 MDHEN and CDR2 SYDVKM. CDR3 length equals 15 residues. V shed 5 bases and J shed 4 bases, with 18 bases lying between them. The CDR3 loop reads CASSTQGKGSYEQYF. CDR3 sequence (DNA): TGTGCCAGCAGTACGCAGGGTAAAGGTTCGTACGAGCAGTACTTC.

This clone showed up just a few times. This chain joins TRBV5-6 and TRBJ1-3, with D maybe TRBD1 (6 bases). Deletions cut 4 bases from V and 0 bases from J, with 14 bases between. CDR1 and CDR2 (germline): SGHDT, YYEEEE. The CDR3 is 16 amino acids. The CDR3 DNA reads TGTGCCAGCAGCCGGACAGTCTTTTCCTCTGGAAACACCATATATTTT. Translated, it gives CASSRTVFSSGNTIYF.

This clone was counted a few times. The chain uses TRBV7-7 and TRBJ1-4, with TRBD1 matching over 7 bases. This CDR3 comprises 15 residues. Germline assignment: CDR1 SSHAT and CDR2 FNYEAQ (reference sequence). With 4 bases clipped from V and 1 base from J, the junction kept 3 bases outside the gene matches. The DNA for the CDR3 is TGTGCCAGCAGCTCAAACAGGGGAACTAATGAAAAACTGTTTTTT. Translation: CASSSNRGTNEKLFF.

In this sample, this clone turned up a few times. This rearrangement joins TRBV5-4 to TRBJ1-2, with D unclear. CDR1 SGHNT and CDR2 YYREEE come from the germline V gene (reference sequence). The CDR3 runs to 14 residues. Trimming left V 4 bases short and J 4 bases short, with 14 bases between. For the CDR3, the DNA is TGTGCCAGCAGCCGGGATTTGCAAGGCTATGGCTACACCTTC. This translates into CASSRDLQGYGYTF.

This clone has a handful of counts. The CDR3 reads CAWRMGGKETQYF. In nucleotides, the CDR3 is TGTGCCTGGAGGATGGGGGGTAAAGAGACCCAGTACTTC. The chain joins TRBV30 to TRBJ2-5; D perhaps matches TRBD2 (6 bases). This CDR3 has 13 amino acids. Trimming removed 3 bases at V and 3 bases at J, with 11 bases between. The germline V gene has CDR1 GTSNPN and CDR2 SVGIG (reference sequence).

In this sample, this clone turned up a few times. The chain has TRBV6-5 and TRBJ2-5, with 13 bases that match TRBD2. Germline CDR1 MNHEY, CDR2 SVGAGI. The V gene end was trimmed by 5 bases and the J gene end by 6 bases; junction bases not matched to a gene: 6. The CDR3 covers 15 residues. Here the CDR3 DNA reads TGTGCCAGCAGTCTGGGACTAGCGGGAACGAAGACCCAGTACTTC. Its translation is CASSLGLAGTKTQYF.

This clone was counted many times. The chain employs TRBV23-1 and TRBJ2-1, with 8 positions matching TRBD2. TRBV23-1 is filed as an ORF, its function uncertain. V was pared by 4 bases and J by 0 bases, with 5 bases of the junction left unmatched. CDR3 length: 16 amino acids. The CDR3 region is CASSRRSGGSYNEQFF. CDR3 coding DNA: TGCGCCAGCAGTCGAAGGAGCGGGGGCTCCTACAATGAGCAGTTCTTC.

The genes are TRBV5-1 and TRBJ1-2, with D possibly being TRBD1 (6 bases). From germline, CDR1 is SGHRS and CDR2 YFSETQ. Trimming stripped 0 bases from V and 0 bases from J, with 12 bases between. The CDR3 has 16 amino acids. The CDR3 spells CASSLGTAQANYGYTF. CDR3 DNA sequence: TGCGCCAGCAGCTTGGGGACAGCCCAAGCTAACTATGGCTACACCTTC.

The chain combines TRBV5-4 with TRBJ2-2, with 9 bases that match TRBD1. The length of the CDR3 is 17 residues. The V and J ends lost 0 bases and 5 bases, in that order; junction bases with no gene match: 8. CDR1 and CDR2 (germline): SGHNT, YYREEE (reference sequence). CDR3 loop: CASSLELLGQGTGELFF. DNA of the CDR3: TGTGCCAGCAGCTTGGAGCTGCTGGGACAGGGTACCGGGGAGCTGTTTTTT.

The chain carries TRBV9 and TRBJ2-5; unclear D gene. The germline V and J ends were trimmed by 3 bases and 5 bases, with 11 bases remaining between them. The CDR3 is made up of 13 amino acids. Per the germline V gene, CDR1 is SGDLS and CDR2 is YYNGEE. The CDR3 here is CASSAGSRETQYF. DNA for the CDR3: TGTGCCAGCAGCGCCGGGTCCCGTGAGACCCAGTACTTC.

J is TRBJ2-5 and V is TRBV30; D is unresolved. CDR1 is GTSNPN, CDR2 SVGIG, per germline (reference sequence). The CDR3 has 12 residues. V lost 4 bases and J 1 base, leaving 7 bases between the germline ends. The chain's CDR3 is CAWNWGQETQYF. CDR3 bases: TGTGCCTGGAACTGGGGCCAAGAGACCCAGTACTTC.

This clone was seen repeatedly, ten times or more. At the DNA level, this CDR3 is encoded by other sequences in the same sample as well. The rearrangement joins TRBV11-2 to TRBJ2-7; tentative D call: TRBD1 (6 bases). There are 12 residues in the CDR3. Looked up from germline, CDR1 is SGHAT and CDR2 is FQNNGV. V shed 5 bases and J shed 4 bases, with 9 bases lying between them. The CDR3 nucleotides are TGTGCCAGCAGCCTTGACAGGTACGAGCAGTACTTC. The encoded protein is CASSLDRYEQYF.

This clone was detected a few times. The rearrangement joins TRBV5-1 to TRBJ1-2; TRBD1 aligns across 7 bases. The CDR3 loop spans 15 amino acids. J gave up 4 bases and V 4 bases, and 10 bases lay outside the gene matches. Per germline, CDR1 SGHRS and CDR2 YFSETQ. Written as DNA, the CDR3 is TGCGCCAGCAGCCCCGGACAAGGGGGCCCCTATGGCTACACCTTC. This gives the protein CASSPGQGGPYGYTF.

This clone was seen more than once but under ten times. This chain links TRBV27 with TRBJ2-1; D remains unclear. Germline CDR1 is MNHEY and CDR2 is SMNVEV (reference sequence). The CDR3 consists of 15 residues. The V gene lost 2 bases and the J gene lost 5 bases, with 13 bases spanning the gap. CDR3 region: CASSLIRQPDNEQFF. As DNA, the CDR3 is TGTGCCAGCAGTTTAATTCGGCAGCCAGACAATGAGCAGTTCTTC.